This TCR beta chain is drawn from a study of cytomegalovirus exposure and HLA in healthy donors. Findings and caveats of the study: The study labeled 150 to 200 TCR beta chains cytomegalovirus-associated. Presence/absence analyses took donor sequencing depth as roughly uniform. Sequence variants that were highly shared formed a cluster that was likely a sequencing artifact.

The PCR contained 60 Vbeta and 13 Jbeta primers. Clones were read by immunoSEQ multiplex PCR, and TCRdb kept only the in-frame ones, dropping some. The repertoire has 110,000 to 150,000 clones, 77% of them found once; the top ten carry about 3.7%. The table lists this clone with a few counts. Antigen: not known. CDR3 size: 13 residues. The V end was cut by 0 bases, the J end by 6 bases, with 9 bases between. Germline V CDR1 and CDR2: SGHRS, YFSETQ. This receptor was obtained from a male donor in good health and CMV-seronegative. The sequencing sample was made of PBMCs. The chain joins TRBV5-1 to TRBJ1-2, with D perhaps TRBD1 (6 bases). The chain's CDR3 is CASSLVGGHGYTF. The CDR3 coding sequence is TGCGCCAGCAGCTTGGTAGGGGGTCATGGCTACACCTTC.